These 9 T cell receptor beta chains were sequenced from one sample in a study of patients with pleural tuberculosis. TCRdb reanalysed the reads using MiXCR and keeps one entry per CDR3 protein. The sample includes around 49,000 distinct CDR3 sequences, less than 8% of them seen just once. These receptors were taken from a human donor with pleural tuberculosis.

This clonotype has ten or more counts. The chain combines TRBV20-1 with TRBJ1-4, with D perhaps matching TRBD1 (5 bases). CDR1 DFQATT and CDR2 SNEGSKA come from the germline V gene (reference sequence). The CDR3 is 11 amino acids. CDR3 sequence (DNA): TGCGGCTCGCAGGGAACTGAAAAACTGTTTTTT. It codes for CGSQGTEKLFF.

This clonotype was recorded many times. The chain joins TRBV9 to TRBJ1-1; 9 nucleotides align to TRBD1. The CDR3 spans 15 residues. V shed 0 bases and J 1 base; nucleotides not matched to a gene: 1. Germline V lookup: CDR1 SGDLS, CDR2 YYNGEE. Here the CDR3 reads CASSVGGQGNTEAFF. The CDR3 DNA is TGTGCCAGCAGCGTAGGGGGACAGGGGAACACTGAAGCTTTCTTT.

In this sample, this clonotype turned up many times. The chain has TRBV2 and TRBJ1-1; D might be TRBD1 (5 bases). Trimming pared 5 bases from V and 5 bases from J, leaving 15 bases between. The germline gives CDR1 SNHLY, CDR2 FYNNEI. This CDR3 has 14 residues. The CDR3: CASSSGTPRTEAFF. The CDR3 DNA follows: TGTGCCAGCAGTTCCGGGACGCCGAGGACTGAAGCTTTCTTT.

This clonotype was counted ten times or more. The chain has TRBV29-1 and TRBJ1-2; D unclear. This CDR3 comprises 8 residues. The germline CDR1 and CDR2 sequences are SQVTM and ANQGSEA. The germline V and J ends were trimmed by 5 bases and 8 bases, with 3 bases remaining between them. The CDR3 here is CSVLGYTF. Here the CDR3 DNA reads TGCAGCGTTTTGGGCTACACCTTC.

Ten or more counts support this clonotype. In DNA form, the CDR3 reads TGTGCCAGCAGTTTAACGGTCTCGAACACCGGGGAGCTGTTTTTT. As protein: CASSLTVSNTGELFF. The gene calls are TRBV12-3 or TRBV12-4 and TRBJ2-2; D is ambiguous. Deletions cut 2 bases from V and 0 bases from J, with 7 bases between. This CDR3 comprises 15 residues.

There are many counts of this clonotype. The CDR3 loop is CSVEMGVGNTEAFF. The CDR3 nucleotides read TGCAGCGTTGAAATGGGGGTGGGAAACACTGAAGCTTTCTTT. The chain has TRBV29-1 and TRBJ1-1; TRBD1 might be the D (5 bases). The germline V gene has CDR1 SQVTM and CDR2 ANQGSEA. Deletions cut 2 bases from V and 2 bases from J, with 12 bases between. The CDR3 is 14 amino acids.

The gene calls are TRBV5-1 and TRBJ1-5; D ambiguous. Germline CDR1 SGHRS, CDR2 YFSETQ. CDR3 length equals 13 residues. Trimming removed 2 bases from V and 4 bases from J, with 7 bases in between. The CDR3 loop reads CASSFNENQPQHF. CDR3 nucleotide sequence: TGCGCCAGCAGCTTTAACGAAAATCAGCCCCAGCATTTT.

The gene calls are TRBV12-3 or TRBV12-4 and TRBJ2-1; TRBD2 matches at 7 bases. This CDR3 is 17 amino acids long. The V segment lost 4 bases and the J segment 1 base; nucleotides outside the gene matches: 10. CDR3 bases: TGTGCCAGCAGTTCCGGGCCCACTAGCGTTTCCTACAATGAGCAGTTCTTC. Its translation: CASSSGPTSVSYNEQFF.

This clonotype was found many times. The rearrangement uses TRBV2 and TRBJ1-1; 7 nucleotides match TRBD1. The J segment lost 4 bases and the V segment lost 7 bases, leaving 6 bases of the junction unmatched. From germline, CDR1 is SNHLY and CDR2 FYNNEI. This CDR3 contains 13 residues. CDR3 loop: CASTQGEGTEAFF. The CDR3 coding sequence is TGTGCCAGCACCCAGGGGGAGGGCACTGAAGCTTTCTTT.